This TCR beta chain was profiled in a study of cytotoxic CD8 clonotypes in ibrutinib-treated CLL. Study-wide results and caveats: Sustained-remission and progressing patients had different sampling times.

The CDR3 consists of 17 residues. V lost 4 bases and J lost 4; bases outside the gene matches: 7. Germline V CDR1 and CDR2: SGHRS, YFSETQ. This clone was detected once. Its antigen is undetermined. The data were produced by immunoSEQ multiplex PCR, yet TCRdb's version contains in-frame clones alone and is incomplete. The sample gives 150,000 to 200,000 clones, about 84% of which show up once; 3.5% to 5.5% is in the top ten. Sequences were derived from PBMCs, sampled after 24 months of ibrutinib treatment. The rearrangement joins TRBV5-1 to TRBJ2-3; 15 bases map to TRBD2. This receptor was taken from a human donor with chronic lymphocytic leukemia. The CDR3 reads CASSRTSGGAPPDTQYF. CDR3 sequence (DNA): TGCGCCAGCAGCCGGACTAGCGGGGGGGCCCCACCAGATACGCAGTATTTT.